This T cell receptor (beta chain) was found in a study of naive CD8 T cells in extremely preterm neonates (dated by TCRdb to 2016 to 2017). Background on the whole study: The study compared TCRbeta CDR3 repertoires of sorted naive CD8+ T cells across four age groups: extremely preterm neonates, term neonates, young children and adults. Results the study describes overall, beyond this receptor: To track T cell development within individuals, the authors urged prospective longitudinal studies of preterm and term neonates. Preterm neonates shared more CDR3 nucleotide sequences (approximately 2.5%) than term neonates (roughly 0.4%), young children (about 0.03%) and adults (around 0.01%). Preterm neonates showed significantly lower iChao1 richness than every other age group (p < 0.05) along with an even clone distribution, indicating a less rich repertoire. Compared with the older groups, preterm CDR3s were shorter and closer to germline, carrying fewer N additions and showing less junctional trimming. A small sample size and variable productive template counts among preterm samples were noted by the authors as limitations.

TCRbeta CDR3 regions were amplified from genomic DNA by a two-step, bias-controlled multiplex PCR. The multiplex PCR used primers specific for every TRBV and TRBJ gene segment. The immunoSEQ Assay was used to generate TCRbeta repertoire data. For the original study's pipeline: To merge closely related sequences, reads went through filtering and clustering using a relative-frequency ratio and a modified nearest-neighbor algorithm. The V, D and J gene assignments for CDR3 sequences were based on IMGT annotation. Template counts were corrected for PCR amplification bias and quantified by comparison with synthetic TCR CDR3 analog sequences. Analyses were restricted to unique productive sequences, meaning in-frame CDR3 sequences without stop codons. The immunoSEQ Analyzer software was used to calculate iChao1 richness and clonality, with clonality defined as 1 minus Pielou's evenness. Depending on the Shapiro-Wilk normality results, either Student's t-test or a non-parametric test was run in JMP for statistical testing. The source is immuneACCESS, and TCRdb retained only in-frame sequences with V and J called. Part of the clones is not carried over; for the studies checked, unresolved V genes explain less than half of this, and the remainder is unexplained. That table supplies the V and J calls and clone size; D and trimming were determined from the DNA. The sample has around 5,400 clones on record, 90% to 95% of them singletons. 0.6% to 0.8% of the sample comes from the top ten.

On this clone itself: Its binding antigen is unknown. Base qualities are not recorded, but no much larger clone differs from it by a single base.

Looking up the germline V gene (reference sequence) yields CDR1 LNHDA and CDR2 SQIVND. Including cysteine and phenylalanine, the CDR3 has 14 amino acids. Of the read, only the CDR3 DNA is kept; its 42 bases are in frame from base 1. Trimming accounts for 3 bases at V and 4 bases at J, while the number of junction bases matched to no gene is 2. The preterm samples were obtained from a handful of extremely preterm deliveries at 23-27 weeks of gestation. Exclusion from the study was applied to pregnancies with fetal demise, active maternal HSV infection or known maternal HIV infection. A FACSAria III cell sorter was used to sort live, Annexin V-negative naive CD8+ T cells (CD3+CD8+CD45RA+CCR7+). Each sample yielded roughly 17,000 to 110,000 sorted naive CD8+ T cells. Mixed venous-arterial cord blood was collected with preassembled standardized sampling kits. Cord blood was held at room temperature, and processing was completed within 4 hours of collection. Ficoll-Paque density gradient centrifugation was used to isolate mononuclear cells from diluted blood. Before sorting, mononuclear cells were cryopreserved in 10% DMSO plus 90% FBS and kept long term at -150 degrees C. After thawing, cells were stained with Annexin V along with antibodies against CD3, CD8, CCR7 and CD45RA. The DNeasy Blood and Tissue Kit was used to extract genomic DNA from snap-frozen pellets of sorted cells.

Sequenced: naive CD8+ T cells from cord blood. The rearranged chain carries TRBV19 and TRBJ2-1; the junction holds 8 bases that match TRBD1. This receptor was taken from a boy who was born preterm. The base sequence is TGTGCCAGTAGTATCACAGGGGGATACAATGAGCAGTTCTTC. Its translation is CASSITGGYNEQFF. With the rest looked up from the reference TRBV19 and TRBJ2-1 genes rather than sequenced, the full variable domain is DGGITQSPKYLFRKEGQNVTLSCEQNLNHDAMYWYRQDPGQGLRLIYYSQIVNDFQKGDIAEGYSVSREKKESFPLTVTSAQKNPTAFYLCASSITGGYNEQFFGPGTRLTVL.